This TCR beta chain was documented in a study of T cell responses to AZD1222 COVID-19 vaccine (dated by TCRdb to the early 2020s). About the investigation overall: Because spike-specific TCR depth and breadth did not differ between the two schedules, AZD1222 recipients who got a second dose at roughly 4 weeks were pooled with those who got a second dose at roughly 12 weeks. TCR sequencing covered about 230 trial participants: 200 to 220 given two doses of AZD1222 and about 26 given two doses of MenACWY control vaccine. Trial participants were enrolled into age subgroups of 18-55, 56-69 and 70-plus years, which contained around 150, 28 and 57 TCR-sequenced participants, respectively. Findings and caveats that apply to the study as a whole: Participants were mostly white British, with more females than males. The authors suggested clonal diversity may have been underestimated. Conclusions about previously exposed vaccinees are limited because only five or six AZD1222 recipients were SARS-CoV-2 seropositive at baseline. In the small 56-69-year group, the increase in depth fell short of significance, most likely because of low power. After two AZD1222 doses, both the breadth and the depth of spike-specific TCRs were significantly higher than at day 0 and than in MenACWY recipients. Epitopes outside the regions mutated in the B.1.351 and B.1.1.7 variants were reportedly recognized by nearly half of the unique spike-specific TCRs. The vaccine-associated CD4 TCRs covered the entire spike protein, and the dominant responses fell in regions 160-218 and 743-854. Because no samples from the day 14 peak response were available, repertoires could be characterized only after the peak T cell response.

Taken with the paper, the label for time point translates to: baseline before first vaccination. Samples from vaccinated people were obtained from the UK trials COV001 and COV002, which included a single-blind randomized controlled phase 2/3 trial of AZD1222 (ChAdOx1 nCoV-19) in healthy adults. Trial participant PBMC samples were collected at day 0 and day 28 after the second dose for TCRbeta chain sequencing. As to this clone: No cognate antigen has been identified for it. Per-nucleotide qualities are absent, and no much larger clonotype sits a single base away.

In the germline V gene, CDR1 corresponds to MGHDK and CDR2 to SYGVNS. V sheds 4 bases and J sheds 4 bases, leaving 12 bases between their ends. From the cysteine through the phenylalanine, the CDR3 covers 14 amino acids. Only CDR3 DNA remains: 42 bases, in frame from the first base. The CDR3 regions of human TCRbeta chains were analyzed by immunosequencing. For the original study's pipeline: TCRs in the repertoires were compared against a reference library of SARS-CoV-2-specific TCRs that had been generated with the MIRA antigen-specificity platform. Breadth meant the fraction of unique TCRs that were SARS-CoV-2-associated, whereas depth meant the fraction of total T cells that were SARS-CoV-2-associated. Using the MIRA data, every spike-specific TCR was mapped to the spike region that the TCR reacted to and assigned to either a CD4 or a CD8 class. Log10-transformed breadth and depth values were compared by one-way ANOVA with Sidak's multiple comparisons tests. In its TCRdb copy, this immuneACCESS table keeps in-frame sequences only and misses some clones. Where compared with another copy, unresolved V genes explain less than half of these, and the others have no known cause. For V, J and clone size, that table is used; D and trimming come from the DNA. A total of some 130,000 clones appear in this sample, around 86% of them only once. The ten largest clones represent approximately 6.8% of the sample.

Sample: peripheral blood, taken on day 0 of AZD1222 vaccination. The chain was built from TRBV25-1 and TRBJ2-3; possibly the D gene is TRBD1, per 5 matching bases. The sequence came from an adult in good health. The CDR3 region: CASSAPPRADTQYF. The nucleotide sequence reads TGTGCCAGCAGTGCCCCCCCCAGGGCAGATACGCAGTATTTT. With all but the CDR3 taken from the reference TRBV25-1 and TRBJ2-3 genes, the full variable domain is: EADIYQTPRYLVIGTGKKITLECSQTMGHDKMYWYQQDPGMELHLIHYSYGVNSTEKGDLSSESTVSRIRTEHFPLTLESARPSHTSQYLCASSAPPRADTQYFGPGTRLTVL.